A single sample gave rise to the 30 T cell receptor beta chains below, sequenced in a study of beta chain features in type 1 diabetes. Their recognized antigens are unknown. Study findings and constraints: In all four CD4+ subsets, TCRB CDR3 length was significantly, moderately reduced in type 1 diabetes.

Every isolated RNA sample was fully reverse transcribed, so sequencing captured expressed TCRB transcripts. Assay: immunoSEQ multiplex PCR; the TCRdb copy retains only in-frame clones and omits some. The sample has around 160,000 clones, 50% to 70% seen once. Material: naive CD4+ T cells from blood. These receptors all come from a young man with type 1 diabetes.

J is TRBJ2-2 and V is TRBV9; D not certain. Germline V gene sequence: CDR1 SGDLS, CDR2 YYNGEE. The CDR3 consists of 14 residues. Trimming removed 0 bases from V and 7 bases from J, with 10 bases in between. This CDR3 is CASSVATLDGELFF. The CDR3 DNA reads TGTGCCAGCAGCGTAGCTACTCTCGACGGGGAGCTGTTTTTT.

This clone was seen just once. V gene TRBV7-9 combines with J gene TRBJ1-6; 7 nucleotides match TRBD1. CDR1 is SEHNR and CDR2 is FQNEAQ in the germline V gene (reference sequence). This CDR3 region has 13 residues. V dropped 8 bases and J dropped 5; count of bases not matched to a gene: 3. CDR3 in DNA: TGTGCCAGCCGGGACAGAGATAATTCACCCCTCCACTTT. Translating gives CASRDRDNSPLHF.

This clone came up a few times. The rearrangement joins TRBV30 to TRBJ2-3; D remains unclear. The CDR3 consists of 13 residues. CDR1 and CDR2 (germline): GTSNPN, SVGIG (reference sequence). Trimming pared 0 bases from V and 4 bases from J, leaving 8 bases between. CDR3 nucleotides: TGTGCCTGGAGTGTACGGCTGGCAGATACGCAGTATTTT. It is translated as CAWSVRLADTQYF. The variable domain in full, completed from reference TRBV30 and TRBJ2-3, reads SQTIHQWPATLVQPVGSPLSLECTVEGTSNPNLYWYRQAAGRGLQLLFYSVGIGQISSEVPQNLSASRPQDRQFILSSKKLLLSDSGFYLCAWSVRLADTQYFGPGTRLTVL.

V usage is TRBV19 and J usage is TRBJ1-1; D might be TRBD1 (6 bases). Trimming shortened V by 5 bases and J by 7 bases, and 11 bases separated the two germline ends. Germline V gene data show CDR1 as LNHDA and CDR2 as SQIVND (reference sequence). The CDR3 consists of 12 residues. The CDR3 is CASSARQDEAFF. In DNA, the CDR3 is TGTGCCAGTAGTGCTCGACAGGATGAAGCTTTCTTT.

This clone was counted a few times. The rearrangement joins TRBV30 to TRBJ2-2; D is ambiguous. The CDR3 sequence is 12 residues long. The germline CDR1 and CDR2 sequences are GTSNPN and SVGIG (reference sequence). Trimming cost V 2 bases and J 5 bases, with 6 bases left between them. CDR3 region: CAWSWVTGELFF. The DNA for the CDR3 is TGTGCCTGGAGTTGGGTGACCGGGGAGCTGTTTTTT.

CDR3 amino acids: CASSLVGRANTEAFF. CDR3 DNA sequence: TGTGCCAGCAGCTTAGTGGGCAGGGCGAACACTGAAGCTTTCTTT. V is TRBV7-9 and J is TRBJ1-1; D is possibly TRBD1 (5 bases). The CDR3 is made up of 15 amino acids. Looked up from germline, CDR1 is SEHNR and CDR2 is FQNEAQ (reference sequence). Trimming pared 1 base from V and 1 base from J, leaving 10 bases between.

The gene calls are TRBV14 and TRBJ2-5; D gene unclear. Germline V gene data show CDR1 as SGHDN and CDR2 as FVKESK. CDR3 length: 13 residues. The germline V and J ends were trimmed by 4 bases and 3 bases, with 9 bases remaining between them. The CDR3 nucleotides are TGTGCCAGCAGCCGTGGGTTGAAAGAGACCCAGTACTTC. Amino acids: CASSRGLKETQYF.

This clone was detected a few times. In the same sample, other DNA sequences code for this CDR3. This chain connects TRBV30 to TRBJ1-1, with D unclear. Germline CDR1 and CDR2: GTSNPN and SVGIG (reference sequence). The CDR3 is made up of 12 amino acids. Trimming shortened V by 1 base and J by 2 bases, and 5 bases separated the two germline ends. CDR3 DNA: TGTGCCTGGAGTGCCAGCAACACTGAAGCTTTCTTT. Translated, it gives CAWSASNTEAFF.

This clone was observed a handful of times. This chain uses TRBV6-6 with TRBJ2-7; D is unclear. V dropped 7 bases and J dropped 5 bases, with 15 bases sitting between them. This CDR3 is 13 amino acids long. The V gene's germline CDR1 is MNHNY and CDR2 SVGAGI (reference sequence). In nucleotides, the CDR3 is TGTGCCAGCATAAACCGTGGTTTCGACGAGCAGTACTTC. Its translation: CASINRGFDEQYF.

The genes are TRBV2 and TRBJ2-5; D might be TRBD1 or TRBD2, each matching 5 bases. Trimming took off 5 bases at V and 4 bases at J, with 17 bases between the two ends. The CDR3 has 15 residues. Germline CDR1 and CDR2: SNHLY and FYNNEI. The CDR3, as DNA: TGTGCCAGCAGTCGTGGGACCCACGACGGAGAGACCCAGTACTTC. Translated, it gives CASSRGTHDGETQYF.

The chain couples TRBV9 to TRBJ1-6; D gene ambiguous. CDR1 is SGDLS and CDR2 is YYNGEE in the germline V gene. Trimming took off 0 bases at V and 10 bases at J, with 11 bases between the two ends. The CDR3 extends over 14 amino acids. CDR3 sequence: CASSVATGFSPLHF. CDR3 bases: TGTGCCAGCAGCGTAGCTACGGGGTTCTCACCCCTCCACTTT.

The chain is built from TRBV29-1 and TRBJ1-1; D is ambiguous. V lost 2 bases to trimming and J lost 0 bases, with 10 bases between them. Germline V lookup: CDR1 SQVTM, CDR2 ANQGSEA. The CDR3 is 14 amino acids. The CDR3 protein is CSVEPQGLNTEAFF. In DNA, the CDR3 is TGCAGCGTTGAACCTCAAGGTTTGAACACTGAAGCTTTCTTT.

The V and J genes are TRBV4-3 and TRBJ2-7; D perhaps matches TRBD1 (5 bases). The CDR3 runs 15 residues. Germline CDR1 and CDR2: LGHNA and YSLEER. Deletions cut 0 bases from V and 1 base from J, with 10 bases between. CDR3 sequence: CASSQDLRASYEQYF. The CDR3 nucleotides read TGCGCCAGCAGCCAAGATCTCAGGGCATCCTACGAGCAGTACTTC.

This clone has only a few counts. The sample holds other DNA sequences that translate to the same CDR3. The V and J genes are TRBV6-1 and TRBJ2-3, with D perhaps TRBD2 (5 bases). With 1 base removed from V and 3 bases from J, the gap between germline ends came to 5 bases. Germline V gives CDR1 MNHNS, CDR2 SASEGT. This CDR3 has 13 amino acids. For the CDR3, the DNA is TGTGCCAGCAGTGAAGGAGGGACAGATACGCAGTATTTT. Protein product: CASSEGGTDTQYF.

The sample holds a few counts of this clone. This chain's CDR3 is CACQPLSGGGYNEQFF. CDR3 DNA: TGTGCCTGCCAGCCCCTAAGCGGGGGCGGCTACAATGAGCAGTTCTTC. The chain combines TRBV30 with TRBJ2-1; TRBD2 agrees at 8 bases. Germline CDR1 and CDR2: GTSNPN and SVGIG (reference sequence). V lost 6 bases to trimming and J lost 3 bases; unmatched junction nucleotides: 13. This CDR3 region has 16 residues.

This clone was observed a few times. The CDR3 sequence is CASSPFASAYEQYF. The DNA for the CDR3 is TGTGCCAGCAGCCCGTTTGCGTCAGCCTACGAGCAGTACTTC. This chain joins TRBV7-2 and TRBJ2-7; D not certain. The CDR3 length is 14 residues. Germline loops: CDR1 SGHTA, CDR2 FQGNSA. Trimming took off 5 bases at V and 2 bases at J, with 13 bases between the two ends.

In DNA, the CDR3 is TGTGCCAGTAGTATAGAAGCGGACCTCACAGATACGCAGTATTTT. Its translation: CASSIEADLTDTQYF. The V gene is TRBV19, the J gene TRBJ2-3; tentatively, D is TRBD2 (5 bases). The germline V gene encodes CDR1 LNHDA and CDR2 SQIVND (reference sequence). The CDR3 covers 15 residues. The V and J ends lost 0 bases and 2 bases respectively, with 9 bases between them.

The chain links TRBV4-3 to TRBJ1-2; the D gene is possibly TRBD1 (6 bases). This CDR3 is 14 amino acids long. Trimming left V 0 bases short and J 6 bases short, with 11 bases between. Germline V gives CDR1 LGHNA, CDR2 YSLEER. The CDR3 region has the DNA TGCGCCAGCAGCCAAGAGTACAGGGCAAATGGCTACACCTTC. This codes for CASSQEYRANGYTF.

The chain joins TRBV6-5 to TRBJ1-2; 7 bases align to TRBD1. This CDR3 has 14 amino acids. Germline CDR1 MNHEY, CDR2 SVGAGI. J gave up 0 bases and V 4 bases, and 2 bases lay outside the gene matches. The CDR3 region is CASSWDRANYGYTF. CDR3 nucleotide sequence: TGTGCCAGCAGTTGGGACAGAGCTAACTATGGCTACACCTTC.

The gene calls are TRBV5-1 and TRBJ1-1; the D is unclear. The CDR3 runs to 15 residues. The germline V gene encodes CDR1 SGHRS and CDR2 YFSETQ. The V gene lost 2 bases and the J gene lost 1 base, with 12 bases spanning the gap. CDR3 in DNA: TGCGCCAGCAGCTTAAGGCCTACGGGGAACACTGAAGCTTTCTTT. This translates into CASSLRPTGNTEAFF.

The chain joins TRBV30 to TRBJ2-3; D gene ambiguous. The germline V gene encodes CDR1 GTSNPN and CDR2 SVGIG (reference sequence). This CDR3 comprises 13 residues. V was pared by 1 base and J by 0 bases, with 5 bases between. The CDR3 DNA reads as TGTGCCTGGAGTGGCGCTAGCACAGATACGCAGTATTTT. Translation: CAWSGASTDTQYF.

As to this clone: In the same sample, other DNA sequences code for this CDR3. V and J are TRBV30 and TRBJ1-1; a weak D match, TRBD1 (5 bases). The CDR3 spans 12 residues. Trimming stripped 4 bases from V and 5 bases from J, with 11 bases between. CDR1 and CDR2 from the germline V gene are GTSNPN and SVGIG (reference sequence). The CDR3 bases are TGTGCCTGGAAAGGTGGGGGGACTGAAGCTTTCTTT. It codes for CAWKGGGTEAFF.

The genes are TRBV18 and TRBJ2-1; TRBD2 agrees at 8 bases. The CDR3 has 17 amino acids. Germline CDR1 KGHSH, CDR2 LQKENI. V was pared by 2 bases and J by 2 bases, with 8 bases of the junction left unmatched. This CDR3 reads CASSPTASGLPYNEQFF. CDR3 nucleotide sequence: TGTGCCAGCTCACCAACCGCTAGCGGGTTACCCTACAATGAGCAGTTCTTC.

The genes are TRBV6-5 and TRBJ1-5; TRBD1 agrees at 9 bases. Germline V gene data show CDR1 as MNHEY and CDR2 as SVGAGI. Unmatched junction bases numbered 9, after V lost 2 bases and J lost 16 bases. This CDR3 comprises 13 residues. The CDR3 reads CASSYTRDRVLHF. The CDR3 DNA reads TGTGCCAGCAGTTACACCAGGGACAGGGTCCTTCATTTT.

The rearrangement joins TRBV29-1 to TRBJ2-3; D might be TRBD1 or TRBD2, each matching 5 bases. This CDR3 spans 15 amino acids. Germline CDR1 is SQVTM and CDR2 is ANQGSEA. The V end was cut by 4 bases, the J end by 4 bases, with 18 bases between. The DNA of the CDR3 is TGCAGCGTTGGAATCGGGACCTCCGACCCAGATACGCAGTATTTT. Protein product: CSVGIGTSDPDTQYF.

CDR3 loop: CASSYRGSSTDTQYF. For the CDR3, the DNA is TGTGCCAGCAGTTACAGGGGATCTAGCACAGATACGCAGTATTTT. This chain joins TRBV6-5 and TRBJ2-3, with D perhaps matching TRBD1 (5 bases). Germline V gene sequence: CDR1 MNHEY, CDR2 SVGAGI. Deletions cut 2 bases from V and 0 bases from J, with 9 bases between. CDR3 length: 15 amino acids.

This clone appeared a few times. The chain couples TRBV19 to TRBJ2-3, with D possibly TRBD2 on 5 matching bases. The CDR3 extends over 14 amino acids. Trimming left V 10 bases short and J 6 bases short, with 20 bases between. In germline, CDR1 is LNHDA, CDR2 SQIVND (reference sequence). The CDR3 reads CATGGLRAVDTQYF. In DNA form, the CDR3 reads TGTGCCACGGGCGGGTTGAGGGCAGTTGATACGCAGTATTTT.

The chain couples TRBV19 to TRBJ2-3, with unresolved D. The CDR3 covers 12 residues. The germline gives CDR1 LNHDA, CDR2 SQIVND (reference sequence). V gave up 1 base and J gave up 4 bases, with 3 bases separating them. Here the CDR3 reads CASSIAPDTQYF. CDR3 nucleotides: TGTGCCAGTAGTATAGCACCAGATACGCAGTATTTT.

This chain links TRBV7-9 with TRBJ2-3; D remains ambiguous. Per the germline V gene, CDR1 is SEHNR and CDR2 is FQNEAQ (reference sequence). Trimming stripped 1 base from V and 1 base from J, with 9 bases between. The CDR3 length is 15 residues. CDR3 DNA sequence: TGTGCCAGCAGCTTAGTCTTCACGGGCACAGATACGCAGTATTTT. Its translation: CASSLVFTGTDTQYF.

This clone occurred a few times. The chain uses TRBV9 and TRBJ2-1; D possibly corresponds to TRBD1 (6 bases). V was shortened by 3 bases and J by 3 bases, with 16 bases between the two germline ends. This CDR3 has 16 residues. The germline V gene has CDR1 SGDLS and CDR2 YYNGEE. CDR3 nucleotide sequence: TGTGCCAGCAGCGCCTTTACAGGGACCCACTACAATGAGCAGTTCTTC. As protein: CASSAFTGTHYNEQFF.